The 31 T cell receptor beta chains presented below share a single source sample, sequenced in a study of blood T cell repertoires in COVID-19. Clones were sequenced by immunoSEQ multiplex PCR, and TCRdb holds only the in-frame ones, with some missing. The sample shows about 120,000 clones, approximately 74% of them seen only once. The specimen sequenced was peripheral blood. These receptors were obtained from a man aged 55-75 years with acute or convalescent COVID-19.

This clone appeared a single time. The chain couples TRBV3-1 (or the pseudogene TRBV3-2) to TRBJ1-6; 8 bases line up with TRBD1. Germline V CDR1 and CDR2: LGHDT, YNNKEL (reference sequence). This CDR3 comprises 14 residues. The J segment lost 9 bases and the V segment lost 4 bases, leaving 5 bases of the junction unmatched. CDR3 bases: TGTGCCAGCAGCCCTACAGGGGGTAGTTCACCCCTCCACTTT. It codes for CASSPTGGSSPLHF.

This clone showed up just a few times. This chain links TRBV18 with TRBJ2-3; the match to TRBD2 covers 11 bases. The length of the CDR3 is 17 residues. Germline CDR1 KGHSH, CDR2 LQKENI. J was trimmed by 2 bases and V by 2 bases; bases with no gene match: 6. The CDR3 region has the DNA TGTGCCAGCTCACCATCAGGACTAGCGGGCTACACAGATACGCAGTATTTT. Amino acids: CASSPSGLAGYTDTQYF.

This clone was seen only a few times. The chain is built from TRBV6-5 and TRBJ1-6, with TRBD1 matching over 9 bases. The CDR3 runs 15 residues. Losses at the gene ends were 6 bases for V and 4 bases for J; bases not matched to a gene: 4. Looked up from germline, CDR1 is MNHEY and CDR2 is SVGAGI. CDR3 loop: CASRPDRGYNSPLHF. The CDR3 DNA sequence: TGTGCCAGCAGACCTGACAGGGGGTATAATTCACCCCTCCACTTT.

The chain is built from TRBV2 and TRBJ2-1, with 7 bases that match TRBD2. This CDR3 has 13 amino acids. V lost 7 bases and J lost 8; bases outside the gene matches: 8. Germline V CDR1 and CDR2: SNHLY, FYNNEI. CDR3 in amino acids: CASNGGFLDEQFF. The CDR3 DNA follows: TGTGCCAGCAACGGGGGGTTCCTCGATGAGCAGTTCTTC.

The chain combines TRBV15 with TRBJ1-2, with a tentative D call TRBD1 (5 bases). CDR3 length: 14 amino acids. Germline-derived CDR1 and CDR2 are LNHNV and YYDKDF (reference sequence). Trimming stripped 5 bases from V and 4 bases from J, with 14 bases between. CDR3 bases: TGTGCCACCAGCCTCTCGCGGGGCGTCTATGGCTACACCTTC. Encoded protein: CATSLSRGVYGYTF.

The CDR3, as DNA: TGTGCCAGTAGCCCGACAGGGGGCGAATATAGCAATCAGCCCCAGCATTTT. Translating it yields CASSPTGGEYSNQPQHF. This chain links TRBV19 with TRBJ1-5; 10 bases map to TRBD1. CDR3 length: 17 residues. Per germline, CDR1 LNHDA and CDR2 SQIVND (reference sequence). J lost 0 bases, V lost 6 bases, and 8 bases had no gene match.

This chain uses TRBV4-1 with TRBJ2-7; TRBD2 is a possible D gene (6 bases). CDR3 length: 14 amino acids. The V and J ends lost 1 base and 3 bases respectively, with 10 bases between them. Germline loops: CDR1 MGHRA, CDR2 YSYEKL. The CDR3 reads CASSQGRENYEQYF. Here the CDR3 DNA reads TGCGCCAGCAGCCAAGGGAGGGAGAACTACGAGCAGTACTTC.

Written as DNA, the CDR3 is TGTGCCAGCAGGATGACAGGGAGCTCCTACGAGCAGTACTTC. This translates into CASRMTGSSYEQYF. The chain uses TRBV11-2 and TRBJ2-7, with 7 bases fitting TRBD1. The CDR3 spans 14 residues. Germline loops: CDR1 SGHAT, CDR2 FQNNGV. Trimming cost V 6 bases and J 0 bases; bases outside gene matches: 5.

This clone has ten or more counts. The rearrangement links TRBV5-6 to TRBJ1-2; D is ambiguous. V was clipped by 0 bases and J by 1 base, with 10 bases between them. Germline V lookup: CDR1 SGHDT, CDR2 YYEEEE. The CDR3 runs to 15 residues. CDR3 sequence reads: CASSLVVAVNYGYTF. The CDR3, as DNA: TGTGCCAGCAGCTTGGTGGTGGCAGTTAACTATGGCTACACCTTC.

The V and J genes are TRBV6-6 and TRBJ1-1; 9 bases fit TRBD1. This CDR3 region has 16 residues. The ends lost 0 bases at V and 1 base at J; junction bases unmatched: 3. CDR1 MNHNY and CDR2 SVGAGI come from the germline V gene (reference sequence). The CDR3 DNA reads TGTGCCAGCAGTTACTCAACAGGGGGCGCGAACACTGAAGCTTTCTTT. Protein: CASSYSTGGANTEAFF.

This chain joins TRBV4-1 and TRBJ2-1; 7 positions match TRBD2. Germline loops: CDR1 MGHRA, CDR2 YSYEKL. The CDR3 has 16 residues. V gave up 1 base and J gave up 5 bases; unmatched junction bases: 8. The DNA of the CDR3 is TGCGCCAGCAGCCAAGGCGGACTAGGAGGGAACAATGAGCAGTTCTTC. As protein: CASSQGGLGGNNEQFF.

The rearrangement joins TRBV5-1 to TRBJ1-1, with a weak D call TRBD1 (6 bases). V was trimmed by 0 bases and J by 1 base, leaving 7 bases between them. Germline V gives CDR1 SGHRS, CDR2 YFSETQ. This CDR3 comprises 14 residues. The CDR3 protein is CASSLGTENTEAFF. CDR3 coding DNA: TGCGCCAGCAGCTTGGGGACAGAGAACACTGAAGCTTTCTTT.

The V gene is TRBV29-1, the J gene TRBJ1-1; 8 positions agree with TRBD1. The V gene end was trimmed by 6 bases and the J gene end by 4 bases; junction bases not matched to a gene: 4. The germline V gene encodes CDR1 SQVTM and CDR2 ANQGSEA. The CDR3 totals 12 residues. CDR3 sequence: CSVNRGGTEAFF. Here the CDR3 DNA reads TGCAGCGTAAACAGGGGGGGCACTGAAGCTTTCTTT.

This CDR3 is CASSRTQGAFQPQHF. The CDR3 DNA reads as TGCGCCAGCAGCCGCACACAGGGGGCATTTCAGCCCCAGCATTTT. The genes are TRBV4-1 and TRBJ1-5, with 9 positions matching TRBD1. This CDR3 contains 15 residues. CDR1 is MGHRA, CDR2 YSYEKL, per germline. J lost 6 bases, V lost 4 bases, and 7 bases had no gene match.

The CDR3 DNA reads TGTGCCAGCAGTCGGCGGACAGGGTATGGCATGAACACTGAAGCTTTCTTT. As protein: CASSRRTGYGMNTEAFF. The chain uses TRBV6-6 and TRBJ1-1; 8 bases fit TRBD1. Per the germline V gene, CDR1 is MNHNY and CDR2 is SVGAGI (reference sequence). Trimming cost V 5 bases and J 0 bases; bases outside gene matches: 11. CDR3 length: 17 residues.

A single count supports this clone. CDR3 loop: CASSLQSGAGMNTEAFF. The CDR3 DNA reads as TGTGCCAGTAGCCTGCAAAGCGGGGCAGGGATGAACACTGAAGCTTTCTTT. The V gene is TRBV19, the J gene TRBJ1-1; D perhaps matches TRBD1 (5 bases). The CDR3 is 17 residues long. Trimming took off 6 bases at V and 0 bases at J, with 20 bases between the two ends. Per germline, CDR1 LNHDA and CDR2 SQIVND (reference sequence).

This chain links TRBV10-3 with TRBJ2-3; 8 bases line up with TRBD1. CDR1 and CDR2 from the germline V gene are ENHRY and SYGVKD. V trimming: 6 bases; J trimming: 2 bases; junction bases outside the gene matches: 4. This CDR3 contains 14 residues. Here the CDR3 DNA reads TGTGCCATCAGCTCAGGGGGCTCCACAGATACGCAGTATTTT. Protein: CAISSGGSTDTQYF.

The CDR3 bases are TGCAGCGTTGAACGTTACAAGGGACTAATCACAGATACGCAGTATTTT. Translated, it gives CSVERYKGLITDTQYF. The V gene is TRBV29-1, the J gene TRBJ2-3; 7 nucleotides agree with TRBD2. There are 16 residues in the CDR3. CDR1 is SQVTM and CDR2 is ANQGSEA in the germline V gene. V dropped 2 bases and J dropped 2; count of bases not matched to a gene: 10.

The chain joins TRBV12-5 to TRBJ2-1; the match to TRBD2 covers 11 bases. The CDR3 spans 21 residues. The V and J ends lost 1 base and 0 bases, in that order; junction bases with no gene match: 14. Germline V gene lookup returns CDR1 LGHNT and CDR2 FRNRAP. The CDR3 sequence: CASGLAGPLAGGLSSYNEQFF. CDR3 nucleotide sequence: TGTGCTAGTGGTTTGGCCGGTCCCCTAGCGGGAGGCCTGAGCTCCTACAATGAGCAGTTCTTC.

This clone was observed a few times. CDR3 bases: TGTGCCAGCAGCGTAACGACTAGAGGGGAGACCCAGTACTTC. Protein sequence: CASSVTTRGETQYF. The V and J genes are TRBV9 and TRBJ2-5, with a tentative D call TRBD2 (6 bases). There are 14 residues in the CDR3. Per germline, CDR1 SGDLS and CDR2 YYNGEE. V shed 1 base and J shed 5 bases, with 12 bases lying between them.

The rearrangement uses TRBV5-1 and TRBJ2-7, with D tentatively TRBD2 (7 bases). Germline CDR1 reads SGHRS; CDR2 reads YFSETQ. The CDR3 spans 16 residues. V was pared by 4 bases and J by 2 bases, with 19 bases between. Here the CDR3 reads CASSPSGVAGTYEQYF. CDR3 coding DNA: TGCGCCAGCAGCCCTTCAGGGGTAGCGGGTACCTACGAGCAGTACTTC.

The chain uses TRBV10-2 and TRBJ2-5; D gene ambiguous. V lost 3 bases and J lost 6, with 11 bases in between. Germline CDR1 and CDR2: WSHSY and SAAADI. The CDR3 has 13 residues. The CDR3 DNA reads as TGCGCCAGCAGTGATCACCCACAGAAGACCCAGTACTTC. Encoded protein: CASSDHPQKTQYF.

This clone was counted a few times. This chain uses TRBV7-9 with TRBJ2-3, with D tentatively TRBD2 (5 bases). Germline values: CDR1 SEHNR, CDR2 FQNEAQ (reference sequence). Trimming shortened V by 4 bases and J by 4 bases, and 12 bases separated the two germline ends. The CDR3 totals 14 residues. The CDR3 DNA sequence: TGTGCCAGCAGCTCGTCGGGATTTGCAGATACGCAGTATTTT. Amino acid sequence: CASSSSGFADTQYF. The variable domain in full, completed from reference TRBV7-9 and TRBJ2-3, reads DTGVSQNPRHKITKRGQNVTFRCDPISEHNRLYWYRQTLGQGPEFLTYFQNEAQLEKSRLLSDRFSAERPKGSFSTLEIQRTEQGDSAMYLCASSSSGFADTQYFGPGTRLTVL.

The V call is TRBV3-1 (or the pseudogene TRBV3-2), the J call TRBJ2-7, with D tentatively TRBD2 (5 bases). Germline V gives CDR1 LGHDT, CDR2 YNNKEL (reference sequence). CDR3 length: 14 amino acids. V gave up 7 bases and J gave up 4 bases, with 17 bases separating them. The CDR3 spells CASTDGTTGYEQYF. The CDR3 DNA reads as TGTGCCAGCACCGACGGTACGACGGGGTACGAGCAGTACTTC.

The chain links TRBV5-1 to TRBJ2-3, with 7 bases fitting TRBD2. The germline CDR1 and CDR2 sequences are SGHRS and YFSETQ. The V segment lost 5 bases and the J segment 1 base; nucleotides outside the gene matches: 4. This CDR3 is built from 14 residues. CDR3 DNA sequence: TGCGCCAGCAGAGGGACTACCGGCACAGATACGCAGTATTTT. Translated, it gives CASRGTTGTDTQYF. The full variable domain, in which reference TRBV5-1 and TRBJ2-3 provide the parts outside the CDR3, is KAGVTQTPRYLIKTRGQQVTLSCSPISGHRSVSWYQQTPGQGLQFLFEYFSETQRNKGNFPGRFSGRQFSNSRSEMNVSTLELGDSALYLCASRGTTGTDTQYFGPGTRLTVL.

This clone was detected only once. V is TRBV18 and J is TRBJ2-1; 9 bases are a match to TRBD2. The germline V gene has CDR1 KGHSH and CDR2 LQKENI. CDR3 length: 17 residues. The V and J ends lost 3 bases and 5 bases, in that order; junction bases with no gene match: 11. CDR3 loop: CASSPRAGGFGDNEQFF. The CDR3 DNA is TGTGCCAGCTCACCGAGAGCGGGGGGCTTCGGGGACAATGAGCAGTTCTTC.

This clone showed up many times. The chain is built from TRBV25-1 and TRBJ1-2; TRBD1 aligns across 7 bases. This CDR3 region has 17 residues. Trimming cost V 2 bases and J 7 bases; bases outside gene matches: 16. Germline V lookup: CDR1 MGHDK, CDR2 SYGVNS. The CDR3: CASSETGDRTRRGGYTF. The CDR3 coding sequence is TGTGCCAGCAGTGAAACAGGGGACAGAACTCGACGGGGTGGCTACACCTTC.

V usage is TRBV19 and J usage is TRBJ2-3; D call uncertain. In germline, CDR1 is LNHDA, CDR2 SQIVND (reference sequence). V dropped 6 bases and J dropped 0 bases, with 16 bases sitting between them. This CDR3 is 16 amino acids long. The CDR3 DNA reads as TGTGCCAGTAGAACGTCTATTTATACTAGCACAGATACGCAGTATTTT. It encodes CASRTSIYTSTDTQYF. The full variable domain, in which reference TRBV19 and TRBJ2-3 provide the parts outside the CDR3, is DGGITQSPKYLFRKEGQNVTLSCEQNLNHDAMYWYRQDPGQGLRLIYYSQIVNDFQKGDIAEGYSVSREKKESFPLTVTSAQKNPTAFYLCASRTSIYTSTDTQYFGPGTRLTVL.

The chain couples TRBV9 to TRBJ2-3; maybe TRBD2 (7 bases). The germline V gene has CDR1 SGDLS and CDR2 YYNGEE. Trimming took 3 bases from V and 4 from J, leaving 12 bases between them. CDR3 length: 14 residues. The CDR3: CASSDWGGADTQYF. The DNA for the CDR3 is TGTGCCAGCAGCGACTGGGGGGGCGCAGATACGCAGTATTTT.

The gene calls are TRBV27 and TRBJ1-1; a possible D gene is TRBD1 (5 bases). CDR3 length equals 14 residues. V lost 3 bases and J lost 1, with 9 bases in between. Germline loops: CDR1 MNHEY, CDR2 SMNVEV (reference sequence). In DNA, the CDR3 is TGTGCCAGCAGTTTTAAACAGGCGAACACTGAAGCTTTCTTT. This sequence encodes CASSFKQANTEAFF.

The chain has TRBV2 and TRBJ1-2; 7 bases line up with TRBD1. CDR1 is SNHLY, CDR2 FYNNEI, per germline. J gave up 4 bases and V 4 bases, and 9 bases lay outside the gene matches. The CDR3 consists of 15 residues. CDR3 protein: CASSGGQGVGYGYTF. CDR3 nucleotides: TGTGCCAGCAGTGGAGGGCAGGGGGTAGGCTATGGCTACACCTTC.